This T cell receptor (beta chain) was recorded in a study of immune cell composition in non-small cell lung cancer. The study's findings and limits: Squamous carcinomas (approximately 80%) more often had tumour-associated clones >0.5% than adenocarcinomas (roughly 33%).

TCRdb's table, derived via immunoSEQ multiplex PCR, lists solely in-frame clones and lacks some. The sample lists under 3,500 clones, roughly 77% occurring once. Normal lung was taken at the farthest possible site, at least 3 cm from tumour. A word on this clone: What it binds is not known.

The CDR3 is 17 residues long. The trim removed 6 bases at V and 0 bases at J, leaving 9 bases unmatched. Per germline, CDR1 KGHSH and CDR2 LQKENI. The sequence was obtained from a human donor with non-small cell lung cancer. The chain employs TRBV18 and TRBJ1-2, with 11 bases lining up with TRBD1. Source material: non-adjacent lung tissue. This CDR3 is CASSGIPGQGANYGYTF. CDR3 nucleotide sequence: TGTGCCAGCTCGGGAATACCGGGACAGGGGGCTAACTATGGCTACACCTTC.